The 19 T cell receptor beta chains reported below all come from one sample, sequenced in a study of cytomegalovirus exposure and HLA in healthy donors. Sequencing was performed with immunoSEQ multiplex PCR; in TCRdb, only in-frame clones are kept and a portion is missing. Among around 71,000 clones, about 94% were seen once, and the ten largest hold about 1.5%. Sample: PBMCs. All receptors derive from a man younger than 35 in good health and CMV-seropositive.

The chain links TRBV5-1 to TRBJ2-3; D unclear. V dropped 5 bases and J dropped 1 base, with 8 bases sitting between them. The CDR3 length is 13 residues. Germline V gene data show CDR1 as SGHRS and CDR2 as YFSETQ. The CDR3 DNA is TGCGCCAGCAGTTCAGGCGGCACAGATACGCAGTATTTT. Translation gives CASSSGGTDTQYF.

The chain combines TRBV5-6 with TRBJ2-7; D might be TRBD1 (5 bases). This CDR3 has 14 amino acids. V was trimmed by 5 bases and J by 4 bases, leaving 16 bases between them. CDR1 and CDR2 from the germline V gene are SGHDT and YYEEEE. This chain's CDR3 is CASSLYDREYEQYF. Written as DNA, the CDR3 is TGTGCCAGCAGTCTTTACGACAGAGAGTACGAGCAGTACTTC.

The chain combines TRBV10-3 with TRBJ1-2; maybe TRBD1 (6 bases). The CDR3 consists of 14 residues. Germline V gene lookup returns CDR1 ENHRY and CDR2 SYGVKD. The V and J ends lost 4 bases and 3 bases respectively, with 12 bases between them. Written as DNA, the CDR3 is TGTGCCATCAGTGGGACAGCTGGTGACTATGGCTACACCTTC. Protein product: CAISGTAGDYGYTF.

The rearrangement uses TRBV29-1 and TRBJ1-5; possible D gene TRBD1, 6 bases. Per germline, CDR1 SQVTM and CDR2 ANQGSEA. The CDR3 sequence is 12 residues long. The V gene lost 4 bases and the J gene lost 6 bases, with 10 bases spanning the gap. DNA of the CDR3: TGCAGCGTTGCGGGCAGGGGTCAGCCCCAGCATTTT. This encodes CSVAGRGQPQHF. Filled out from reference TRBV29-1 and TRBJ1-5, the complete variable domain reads SAVISQKPSRDICQRGTSLTIQCQVDSQVTMMFWYRQQPGQSLTLIATANQGSEATYESGFVIDKFPISRPNLTFSTLTVSNMSPEDSSIYLCSVAGRGQPQHFGDGTRLSIL.

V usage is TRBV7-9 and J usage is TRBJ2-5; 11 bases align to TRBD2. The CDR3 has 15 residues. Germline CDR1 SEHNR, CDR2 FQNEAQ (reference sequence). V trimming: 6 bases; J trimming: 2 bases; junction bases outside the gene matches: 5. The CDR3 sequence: CASRPGTSGQETQYF. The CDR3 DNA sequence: TGTGCCAGCAGGCCCGGGACTAGCGGACAAGAGACCCAGTACTTC.

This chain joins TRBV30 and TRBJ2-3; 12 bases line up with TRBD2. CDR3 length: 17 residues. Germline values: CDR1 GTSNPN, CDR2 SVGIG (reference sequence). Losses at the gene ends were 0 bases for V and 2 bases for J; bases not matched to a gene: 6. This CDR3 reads CAWSVSSGGGSTDTQYF. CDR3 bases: TGTGCCTGGAGTGTGTCTAGCGGGGGGGGGTCCACAGATACGCAGTATTTT.

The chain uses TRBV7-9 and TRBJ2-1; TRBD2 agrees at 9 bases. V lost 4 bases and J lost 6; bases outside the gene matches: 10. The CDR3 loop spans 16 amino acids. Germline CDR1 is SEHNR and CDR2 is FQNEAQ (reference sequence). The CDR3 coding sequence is TGTGCCAGCAGCTCTACCACCCCTAGCGGGATCAATGAGCAGTTCTTC. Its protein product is CASSSTTPSGINEQFF.

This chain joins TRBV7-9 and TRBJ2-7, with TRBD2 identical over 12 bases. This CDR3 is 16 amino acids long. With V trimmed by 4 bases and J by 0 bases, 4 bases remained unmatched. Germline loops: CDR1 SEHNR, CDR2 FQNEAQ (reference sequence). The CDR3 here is CASSWTSGTLSYEQYF. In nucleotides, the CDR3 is TGTGCCAGCAGCTGGACTAGCGGGACCCTCTCCTACGAGCAGTACTTC.

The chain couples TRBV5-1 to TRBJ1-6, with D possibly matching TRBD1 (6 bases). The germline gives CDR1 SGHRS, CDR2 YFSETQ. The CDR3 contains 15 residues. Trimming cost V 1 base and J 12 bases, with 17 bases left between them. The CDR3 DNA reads TGCGCCAGCAGCTTGTGGCAGGGGACCACAGAACCCCTCCACTTT. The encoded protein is CASSLWQGTTEPLHF.

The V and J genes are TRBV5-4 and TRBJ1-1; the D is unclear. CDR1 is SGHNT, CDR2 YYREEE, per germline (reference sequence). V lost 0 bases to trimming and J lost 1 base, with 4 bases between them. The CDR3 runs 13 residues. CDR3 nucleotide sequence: TGTGCCAGCAGCTTGGGCAGGAACACTGAAGCTTTCTTT. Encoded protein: CASSLGRNTEAFF.

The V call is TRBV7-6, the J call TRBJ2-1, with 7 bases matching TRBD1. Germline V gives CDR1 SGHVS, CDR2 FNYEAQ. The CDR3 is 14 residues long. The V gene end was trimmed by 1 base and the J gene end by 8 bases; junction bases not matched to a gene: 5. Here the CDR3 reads CASSLGSGGYEQFF. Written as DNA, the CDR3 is TGTGCCAGCAGCTTAGGGTCAGGGGGTTATGAGCAGTTCTTC.

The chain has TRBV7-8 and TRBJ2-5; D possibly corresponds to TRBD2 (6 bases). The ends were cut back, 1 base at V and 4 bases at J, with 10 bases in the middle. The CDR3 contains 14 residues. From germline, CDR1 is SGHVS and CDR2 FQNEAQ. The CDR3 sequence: CASSLVGGSETQYF. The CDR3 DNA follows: TGTGCCAGCAGCTTAGTCGGAGGGTCAGAGACCCAGTACTTC.

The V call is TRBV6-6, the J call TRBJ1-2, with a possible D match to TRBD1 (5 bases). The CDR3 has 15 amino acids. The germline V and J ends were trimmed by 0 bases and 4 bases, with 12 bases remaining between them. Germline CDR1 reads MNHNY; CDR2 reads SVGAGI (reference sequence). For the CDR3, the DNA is TGTGCCAGCAGTTACTCTCAGCGGGGGAGCTATGGCTACACCTTC. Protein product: CASSYSQRGSYGYTF.

The CDR3 nucleotides read TGTGCCAGTAGGAGTGCACGGGCCAGGGGCTATGGCTACACCTTC. Translating it yields CASRSARARGYGYTF. The V gene is TRBV19, the J gene TRBJ1-2, with D perhaps TRBD1 (6 bases). The germline gives CDR1 LNHDA, CDR2 SQIVND (reference sequence). V was cut by 6 bases and J by 4 bases, with 18 bases left in between. CDR3 size: 15 residues.

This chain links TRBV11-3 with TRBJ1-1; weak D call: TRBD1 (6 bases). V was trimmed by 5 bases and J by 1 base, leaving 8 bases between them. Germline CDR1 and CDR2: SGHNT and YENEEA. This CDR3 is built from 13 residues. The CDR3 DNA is TGTGCCAGCAGCCCACAGGGGAACACTGAAGCTTTCTTT. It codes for CASSPQGNTEAFF.

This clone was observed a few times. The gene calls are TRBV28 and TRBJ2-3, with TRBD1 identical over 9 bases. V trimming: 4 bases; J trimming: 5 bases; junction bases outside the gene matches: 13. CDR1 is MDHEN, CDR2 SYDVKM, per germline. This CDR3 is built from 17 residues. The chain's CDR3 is CASSSVNRGRSEDTQYF. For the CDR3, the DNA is TGTGCCAGCAGTTCCGTCAACAGGGGGCGTAGTGAAGATACGCAGTATTTT.

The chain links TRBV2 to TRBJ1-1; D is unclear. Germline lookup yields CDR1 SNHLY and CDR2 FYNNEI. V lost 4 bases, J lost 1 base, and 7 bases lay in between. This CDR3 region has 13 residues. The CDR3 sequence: CASSGPGNTEAFF. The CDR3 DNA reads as TGTGCCAGCAGTGGTCCGGGGAACACTGAAGCTTTCTTT.

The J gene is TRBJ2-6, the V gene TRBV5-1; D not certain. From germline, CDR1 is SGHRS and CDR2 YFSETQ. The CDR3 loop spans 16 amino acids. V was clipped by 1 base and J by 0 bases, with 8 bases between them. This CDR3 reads CASSLSEFSGANVLTF. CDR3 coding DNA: TGCGCCAGCAGCTTGTCTGAGTTCTCTGGGGCCAACGTCCTGACTTTC.

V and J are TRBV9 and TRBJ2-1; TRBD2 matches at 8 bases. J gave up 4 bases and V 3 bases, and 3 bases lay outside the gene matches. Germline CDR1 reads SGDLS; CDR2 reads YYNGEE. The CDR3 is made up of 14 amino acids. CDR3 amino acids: CASSASGPYNEQFF. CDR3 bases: TGTGCCAGCAGCGCTAGCGGGCCTTACAATGAGCAGTTCTTC.